One and the same sample provided the 25 T cell receptor beta chains below, sequenced in a study of spatial heterogeneity in lung cancer. Study findings and constraints: Counts that tracked tumor mutation counts were those of expanded intratumoral alpha and beta TCRs.

Their recognized antigens are unknown. Time point reported: sample taken at primary tumor resection. Each CDR3 protein gets one entry after TCRdb re-called the 5' RACE reads with MiXCR. The data contain about 13,000 distinct CDR3 sequences, roughly 3.3% of them singletons. The sequencing used lung tumor tissue, collected at surgery. These receptors originate from a male donor with early-stage non-small cell lung cancer.

This clonotype appeared many times. The genes are TRBV12-3 or TRBV12-4 and TRBJ2-1; either TRBD1 or TRBD2 may fit D (5 bases each). The CDR3 extends over 14 amino acids. V lost 7 bases to trimming and J lost 6 bases, with 16 bases between them. CDR3 residues: CASTMQSGSNEQFF. The CDR3, as DNA: TGTGCCAGCACCATGCAGTCAGGGAGCAATGAGCAGTTCTTC.

Concerning this clonotype: This may stem from a read error, because a much larger clone lies one nucleotide away. This chain links TRBV10-3 with TRBJ2-3, with D perhaps matching TRBD2 (6 bases). Germline lookup yields CDR1 ENHRY and CDR2 SYGVKD. CDR3 length: 14 residues. Written as DNA, the CDR3 is TGTGCCACCAGTGAGTCGCGGGGTTCAGATACGCAGTATTTT. Its protein product is CATSESRGSDTQYF.

The chain employs TRBV5-6 and TRBJ2-1; D is possibly TRBD1 (7 bases). The V end was cut by 0 bases, the J end by 7 bases, with 14 bases between. The CDR3 is 15 amino acids. The germline gives CDR1 SGHDT, CDR2 YYEEEE. DNA for the CDR3: TGTGCCAGCAGCTTGGCGGGGGCAGGGGGGAATGAGCAGTTCTTC. Amino acids: CASSLAGAGGNEQFF. The variable domain in full, completed from reference TRBV5-6 and TRBJ2-1, reads DAGVTQSPTHLIKTRGQQVTLRCSPKSGHDTVSWYQQALGQGPQFIFQYYEEEERQRGNFPDRFSGHQFPNYSSELNVNALLLGDSALYLCASSLAGAGGNEQFFGPGTRLTVL.

This clonotype was counted many times. V is TRBV7-2 and J is TRBJ1-2; 8 positions match TRBD1. The CDR3 runs 14 residues. Germline-derived CDR1 and CDR2 are SGHTA and FQGNSA. Trimming removed 4 bases from V and 4 bases from J; junction bases left unmatched: 5. CDR3 DNA sequence: TGTGCCAGCAGCTCTTCAGGGGGCAGCTATGGCTACACCTTC. Protein product: CASSSSGGSYGYTF. Supplemented by reference TRBV7-2 and TRBJ1-2, the full variable domain reads GAGVSQSPSNKVTEKGKDVELRCDPISGHTALYWYRQSLGQGLEFLIYFQGNSAPDKSGLPSDRFSAERTGGSVSTLTIQRTQQEDSAVYLCASSSSGGSYGYTFGSGTRLTVV.

With regard to this clonotype: A much larger clone lies a single base off, so this may be a read error. The chain employs TRBV27 and TRBJ2-7, with D possibly being TRBD1 or TRBD2 (5 bases each). The CDR3 loop spans 12 amino acids. CDR1 MNHEY and CDR2 SMNVEV come from the germline V gene (reference sequence). The CDR3 loop is CAIGAVLYGQYF. In nucleotides, the CDR3 is TGTGCCATCGGGGCTGTACTCTACGGGCAGTACTTC.

This clonotype occurred many times. The chain couples TRBV7-9 to TRBJ1-1; maybe TRBD1 (6 bases). The ends were cut back, 2 bases at V and 6 bases at J, with 13 bases in the middle. Germline V gene data show CDR1 as SEHNR and CDR2 as FQNEAQ (reference sequence). CDR3 length: 14 amino acids. CDR3 nucleotide sequence: TGTGCCAGCAGCTTACAGCCAACAGGGTCTGAAGCTTTCTTT. It encodes CASSLQPTGSEAFF.

This chain connects TRBV5-1 to TRBJ1-2, with 10 nucleotides matching TRBD1. Trimming removed 0 bases from V and 5 bases from J; junction bases left unmatched: 7. The CDR3 totals 16 residues. The V gene's germline CDR1 is SGHRS and CDR2 YFSETQ. DNA of the CDR3: TGCGCCAGCAGCTTGGGAAGTGGACAGGGGGATTATGGCTACACCTTC. Translated, it gives CASSLGSGQGDYGYTF.

This clonotype was seen at least ten times. This sequence joins TRBV5-1 and TRBJ1-1; 8 nucleotides agree with TRBD1. The V gene end was trimmed by 3 bases and the J gene end by 8 bases; junction bases not matched to a gene: 6. Per germline, CDR1 SGHRS and CDR2 YFSETQ. The CDR3 is 13 residues long. CDR3 in amino acids: CASSWGTGLEAFF. The DNA for the CDR3 is TGCGCCAGCAGCTGGGGGACAGGATTAGAAGCTTTCTTT.

This clonotype was seen at least ten times. V usage is TRBV27 and J usage is TRBJ2-7, with D tentatively TRBD2 (5 bases). Trimming shortened V by 5 bases and J by 2 bases, and 13 bases separated the two germline ends. This CDR3 contains 14 residues. Germline lookup yields CDR1 MNHEY and CDR2 SMNVEV (reference sequence). CDR3 coding DNA: TGTGCCAGCAGTCTCACCGGGGTTACCTACGAGCAGTACTTC. Its protein is CASSLTGVTYEQYF.

This clonotype was seen at least ten times. V is TRBV7-3 and J is TRBJ2-1, with 10 bases identical to TRBD1. Trimming took 4 bases from V and 2 from J; bases not matched to a gene: 8. The germline CDR1 and CDR2 sequences are SGHTA and FQGTGA. The CDR3 runs 17 residues. Written as DNA, the CDR3 is TGTGCCAGCAGCTCAAAGAGCGGACAGGGGGCCTACAATGAGCAGTTCTTC. It translates to CASSSKSGQGAYNEQFF.

This clonotype showed up many times. The chain carries TRBV18 and TRBJ1-1, with 7 bases aligning to TRBD1. The CDR3 sequence is 16 residues long. Germline trimming cut 4 bases from V and 0 bases from J; bases unmatched to any gene: 8. Germline V gene data show CDR1 as KGHSH and CDR2 as LQKENI. The CDR3 nucleotides are TGTGCCAGCTCACGTCCCGGGACAGCAATGAACACTGAAGCTTTCTTT. It is translated as CASSRPGTAMNTEAFF.

This clonotype was counted many times. This rearrangement joins TRBV28 to TRBJ2-3; 8 bases match TRBD1. Germline V gene sequence: CDR1 MDHEN, CDR2 SYDVKM. With 8 bases clipped from V and 6 bases from J, the junction kept 7 bases outside the gene matches. This CDR3 spans 13 amino acids. DNA for the CDR3: TGTGCCAGCCGGACAGGGTCTGCGGATACGCAGTATTTT. This codes for CASRTGSADTQYF.

This clonotype was found many times. The V call is TRBV19, the J call TRBJ2-5; 8 bases agree with TRBD1. Germline CDR1 and CDR2: LNHDA and SQIVND (reference sequence). The CDR3 runs to 13 residues. J gave up 5 bases and V 8 bases, and 7 bases lay outside the gene matches. The DNA for the CDR3 is TGTGCCAGTTCCCAGGGGGCCGGGGAGACCCAGTACTTC. Translation: CASSQGAGETQYF.

Many counts were recorded for this clonotype. The chain links TRBV20-1 to TRBJ2-1; a possible D gene is TRBD2 (6 bases). This CDR3 comprises 14 residues. The V gene's germline CDR1 is DFQATT and CDR2 SNEGSKA (reference sequence). DNA of the CDR3: TGCAGGGTTCGAGGGATAGCGGCACACAATGAGCAGTTCTTC. It codes for CRVRGIAAHNEQFF.

This clonotype was observed many times. The DNA for the CDR3 is TGTGCCAGCAGTCCCTTGGGTTATGAGCAGTTCTTC. Protein product: CASSPLGYEQFF. The chain recombines TRBV12-3 or TRBV12-4 with TRBJ2-1; D is unresolved. CDR3 length: 12 residues. V gave up 5 bases and J gave up 8 bases, with 10 bases separating them.

This clonotype was observed many times. The chain recombines TRBV6-1 with TRBJ2-2; 11 bases agree with TRBD2. The CDR3 totals 14 residues. V lost 6 bases to trimming and J lost 3 bases; unmatched junction nucleotides: 0. Germline assignment: CDR1 MNHNS and CDR2 SASEGT. The CDR3 sequence is CASRLAGDTGELFF. The CDR3 DNA follows: TGTGCCAGCAGACTAGCGGGGGACACCGGGGAGCTGTTTTTT.

This clonotype was observed a few times. The chain employs TRBV6-1 and TRBJ2-4; the match to TRBD1 covers 11 bases. The J segment lost 6 bases and the V segment lost 3 bases, leaving 10 bases of the junction unmatched. Germline CDR1 MNHNS, CDR2 SASEGT. This CDR3 comprises 17 residues. The chain's CDR3 is CASSEKGQGAHVNIQYF. The CDR3 DNA is TGTGCCAGCAGTGAGAAAGGACAGGGGGCTCATGTAAACATTCAGTACTTC.

There are a few counts of this clonotype. This chain uses TRBV20-1 with TRBJ1-2; 7 bases match TRBD1. The CDR3 is 12 amino acids. V lost 6 bases to trimming and J lost 3 bases; unmatched junction nucleotides: 4. CDR1 and CDR2 (germline): DFQATT, SNEGSKA (reference sequence). CDR3 nucleotides: TGCAGTGCCAGACAGGGTGACTATGGCTACACCTTC. Translating it yields CSARQGDYGYTF.

This clonotype was counted at least ten times. The rearrangement joins TRBV19 to TRBJ2-7, with 9 bases matching TRBD1. This CDR3 has 16 residues. Trimming took 6 bases from V and 2 from J; bases not matched to a gene: 11. Germline V CDR1 and CDR2: LNHDA, SQIVND (reference sequence). The CDR3 sequence is CASRPDRGKSPYEQYF. CDR3 nucleotides: TGTGCCAGTAGGCCCGACAGGGGGAAATCGCCCTACGAGCAGTACTTC. Full variable domain (missing parts from reference TRBV19 and TRBJ2-7): DGGITQSPKYLFRKEGQNVTLSCEQNLNHDAMYWYRQDPGQGLRLIYYSQIVNDFQKGDIAEGYSVSREKKESFPLTVTSAQKNPTAFYLCASRPDRGKSPYEQYFGPGTRLTVT.

The table lists this clonotype with many counts. The chain combines TRBV7-2 with TRBJ1-3; tentatively, D is TRBD1 (5 bases). The germline V and J ends were trimmed by 7 bases and 0 bases, with 13 bases remaining between them. From germline, CDR1 is SGHTA and CDR2 FQGNSA. This CDR3 contains 15 residues. DNA of the CDR3: TGTGCCAGCAACCGAGGACACCTCTCTGGAAACACCATATATTTT. Translated, it gives CASNRGHLSGNTIYF.

In this sample, this clonotype turned up a few times. Possible read error: a much larger clone is one base away. J is TRBJ1-5 and V is TRBV20-1; 8 bases match TRBD1. Germline lookup yields CDR1 DFQATT and CDR2 SNEGSKA (reference sequence). This CDR3 contains 14 residues. The CDR3: CSAKAGTGNQPQNF. For the CDR3, the DNA is TGCAGTGCTAAGGCCGGGACAGGCAATCAGCCCCAGAATTTT.

J is TRBJ1-1 and V is TRBV10-2; D unresolved. The CDR3 length is 13 residues. The V end lost 9 bases, the J end lost 3 bases, and 14 bases lay between the germline ends. Germline CDR1 WSHSY, CDR2 SAAADI. The CDR3 here is CASLSPSYTEAFF. CDR3 nucleotides: TGCGCCAGTTTATCCCCTAGTTACACTGAAGCTTTCTTT.

V gene TRBV19 combines with J gene TRBJ1-5, with no clear D. V lost 5 bases, J lost 0 bases, and 20 bases lay in between. The CDR3 runs to 18 residues. The germline V gene encodes CDR1 LNHDA and CDR2 SQIVND (reference sequence). The DNA for the CDR3 is TGTGCCAGTAGTCCCTACGGTGCGAGAGTCTTTAGCAATCAGCCCCAGCATTTT. Amino acids: CASSPYGARVFSNQPQHF.

This clonotype occurred many times. The chain is built from TRBV5-1 and TRBJ2-5, with D possibly matching TRBD1 (7 bases). Germline CDR1 SGHRS, CDR2 YFSETQ. CDR3 size: 15 residues. V was shortened by 4 bases and J by 4 bases, with 17 bases between the two germline ends. The CDR3 reads CASSIRAGGGETQYF. The CDR3, as DNA: TGCGCCAGCAGCATTCGGGCAGGGGGAGGAGAGACCCAGTACTTC.

This clonotype appeared many times. This chain connects TRBV7-2 to TRBJ2-3; the match to TRBD2 covers 8 bases. CDR1 is SGHTA and CDR2 is FQGNSA in the germline V gene. V lost 2 bases and J lost 0; bases outside the gene matches: 4. The CDR3 extends over 16 amino acids. CDR3 bases: TGTGCCAGCAGCTTAACTAGCGGAAGGAGCACAGATACGCAGTATTTT. It specifies CASSLTSGRSTDTQYF.